This T cell receptor beta chain was retrieved from a study of response to subunit inactivated influenza vaccine. With regard to this clonotype: Antigen: not known.

Study-wide results and limits: Authors proposed each seasonal influenza vaccination draws in few new T cells.

TCRdb recomputed calls from the RT-PCR reads with MiXCR, one row per CDR3 protein. This sample has under 850,000 distinct CDR3 sequences, with about 18% found just once. The sequence was collected from a man in his fifties or sixties who received an inactivated influenza vaccine. This material consisted of PBMCs from blood, taken more than 4 days after vaccination.

The CDR3 loop is CATSRDPGTAHSYEQYF. DNA of the CDR3: TGTGCCACCAGCAGGGACCCCGGGACCGCGCACTCCTACGAGCAGTACTTC. The rearrangement uses TRBV15 and TRBJ2-7; tentatively, D is TRBD1 or TRBD2 (5 bases each). The CDR3 extends over 17 amino acids. Germline assignment: CDR1 LNHNV and CDR2 YYDKDF (reference sequence). Trimming left V 3 bases short and J 0 bases short, with 18 bases between.